The rows below give T cell receptor beta chains drawn from one sample of a study of T-cell memory formation after mild COVID-19. MiXCR, run by TCRdb on the 5' RACE reads, gives a single entry per CDR3 protein. Here the sample spans 300,000 to 400,000 distinct CDR3 sequences, 13% being singletons. Sequenced input: PBMCs or a T cell subset sorted from them (not recorded which). These TCRs come from a man younger than 35 who had mild COVID-19 (a few samples of this study predate the infection). Cell type and time point are not known. Both conserved end residues are part of each CDR3. The order of the fields is V gene, J gene, D gene, clone size, CDR3 protein, CDR3 DNA. The D gene is left open where the match is weak. A row's size may be missing; if present it is once, few, many or a size class.

V gene: TRBV7-3
J gene: TRBJ2-2
D gene: -
clone size: few
CDR3 protein: CASSRIRGAGTGELFF
CDR3 DNA: TGTGCCAGCAGCCGGATACGGGGGGCGGGCACCGGGGAGCTGTTTTTT

V gene: TRBV2
J gene: TRBJ2-3
D gene: -
clone size: -
CDR3 protein: CASSEDWGADTQYF
CDR3 DNA: TGTGCCAGCAGTGAAGATTGGGGAGCAGATACGCAGTATTTT

V gene: TRBV12-3/TRBV12-4
J gene: TRBJ1-6
D gene: -
clone size: many
CDR3 protein: CASSFWGGVGSDSPLHF
CDR3 DNA: TGTGCCAGCAGTTTTTGGGGGGGCGTCGGGAGTGATTCACCCCTCCACTTT

V gene: TRBV4-3
J gene: TRBJ2-6
D gene: -
clone size: few
CDR3 protein: CASSQDPSRGANVLTF
CDR3 DNA: TGCGCCAGCAGCCAAGATCCGAGTCGTGGGGCCAACGTCCTGACTTTC

V gene: TRBV20-1
J gene: TRBJ2-1
D gene: -
clone size: many
CDR3 protein: CSARTGISSGEQFF
CDR3 DNA: TGCAGTGCTAGAACCGGGATATCCTCGGGTGAGCAGTTCTTC

V gene: TRBV4-3
J gene: TRBJ1-1
D gene: -
clone size: few
CDR3 protein: CASSQDRGAQWNTEAFF
CDR3 DNA: TGCGCCAGCAGCCAAGACCGAGGGGCGCAGTGGAACACTGAAGCTTTCTTT

V gene: TRBV4-1
J gene: TRBJ2-1
D gene: TRBD1
clone size: -
CDR3 protein: CASSRVPGQSYNEQFF
CDR3 DNA: TGCGCCAGCAGCCGGGTTCCGGGACAGAGTTACAATGAGCAGTTCTTC

V gene: TRBV4-1
J gene: TRBJ1-5
D gene: -
clone size: -
CDR3 protein: CASSLRGETQPQHF
CDR3 DNA: TGCGCCAGCAGCCTCCGCGGAGAGACTCAGCCCCAGCATTTT

V gene: TRBV10-3
J gene: TRBJ1-2
D gene: -
clone size: -
CDR3 protein: CAIRAGALNYGYTF
CDR3 DNA: TGTGCCATCAGGGCAGGGGCCTTGAACTATGGCTACACCTTC

V gene: TRBV11-2
J gene: TRBJ1-2
D gene: -
clone size: -
CDR3 protein: CASSLVYSDHYGYTF
CDR3 DNA: TGTGCCAGCAGCTTAGTGTATTCGGACCACTATGGCTACACCTTC

V gene: TRBV6-6
J gene: TRBJ2-5
D gene: -
clone size: many
CDR3 protein: CASRRSETQYF
CDR3 DNA: TGTGCCAGCAGGCGTAGTGAGACCCAGTACTTC

V gene: TRBV4-3
J gene: TRBJ2-5
D gene: TRBD1
clone size: -
CDR3 protein: CASSQGNRGETQYF
CDR3 DNA: TGCGCCAGCAGCCAAGGCAACAGGGGAGAGACCCAGTACTTC

V gene: TRBV6-5
J gene: TRBJ1-1
D gene: TRBD1
clone size: few
CDR3 protein: CASSYRGLAEAFF
CDR3 DNA: TGTGCCAGCAGTTACAGGGGGCTCGCTGAAGCTTTCTTT